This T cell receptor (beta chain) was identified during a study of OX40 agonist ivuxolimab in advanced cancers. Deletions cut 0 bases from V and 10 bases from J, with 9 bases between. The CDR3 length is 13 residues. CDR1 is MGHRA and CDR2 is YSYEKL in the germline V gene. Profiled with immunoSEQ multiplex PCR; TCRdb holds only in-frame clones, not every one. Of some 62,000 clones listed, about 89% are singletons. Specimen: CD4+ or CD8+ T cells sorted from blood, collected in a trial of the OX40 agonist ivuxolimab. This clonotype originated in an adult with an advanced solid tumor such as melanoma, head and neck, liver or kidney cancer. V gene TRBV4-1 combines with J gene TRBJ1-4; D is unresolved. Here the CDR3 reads CASSQEPVGKLFF. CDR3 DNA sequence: TGCGCCAGCAGCCAAGAGCCAGTTGGAAAACTGTTTTTT.